The clone carrying this TCR beta chain was recorded many times. The data belong to a study of T cells in Graves' hyperthyroidism and ophthalmopathy. The CDR3 has 13 amino acids. Germline assignment: CDR1 SGHAT and CDR2 FQNNGV. The ends were cut back, 0 bases at V and 8 bases at J, with 8 bases in the middle. Amplification yielded TCR beta CDR3 regions, with RNA transcripts as the source. A first-round RT-PCR of the TCR CDR3 used the HTBI primer set. TCRdb independently ran MiXCR on the multiplex PCR reads; one entry per CDR3 protein. Of around 290,000 distinct CDR3 sequences listed, roughly an eighth were seen once; the top ten hold roughly 7.9%.

The sample taken for sequencing was blood. This sequence was found in a woman aged 40 to 55 with Graves' hyperthyroidism. The J gene is TRBJ2-1, the V gene TRBV11-2; tentatively, D is TRBD1 (5 bases). For the CDR3, the DNA is TGTGCCAGCAGCTTAGACCAGGGCTATGAGCAGTTCTTC. Translated, it gives CASSLDQGYEQFF.